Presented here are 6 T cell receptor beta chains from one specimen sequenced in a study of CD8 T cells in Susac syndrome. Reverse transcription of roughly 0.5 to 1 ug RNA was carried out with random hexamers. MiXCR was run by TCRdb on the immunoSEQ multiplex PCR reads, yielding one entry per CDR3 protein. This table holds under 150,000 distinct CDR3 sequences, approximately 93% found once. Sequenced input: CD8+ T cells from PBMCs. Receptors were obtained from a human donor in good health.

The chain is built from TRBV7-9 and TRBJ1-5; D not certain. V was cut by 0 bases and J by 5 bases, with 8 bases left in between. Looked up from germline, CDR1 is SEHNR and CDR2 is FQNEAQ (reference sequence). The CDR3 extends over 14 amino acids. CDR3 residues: CASSLAEMDQPQHF. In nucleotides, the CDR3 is TGTGCCAGCAGCTTAGCGGAAATGGATCAGCCCCAGCATTTT.

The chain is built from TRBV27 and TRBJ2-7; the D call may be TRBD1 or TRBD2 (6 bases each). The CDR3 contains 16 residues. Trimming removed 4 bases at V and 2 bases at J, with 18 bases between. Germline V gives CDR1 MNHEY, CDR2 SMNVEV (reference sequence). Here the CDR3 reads CASSSDRSGAAYEQYF. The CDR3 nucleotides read TGTGCCAGCAGTTCCGACCGGTCGGGGGCGGCCTACGAGCAGTACTTC.

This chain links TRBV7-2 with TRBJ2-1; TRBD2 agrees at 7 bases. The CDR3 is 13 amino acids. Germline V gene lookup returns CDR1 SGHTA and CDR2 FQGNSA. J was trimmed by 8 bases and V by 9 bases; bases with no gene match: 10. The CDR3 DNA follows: TGTGCCAGTGGGGGGGACTACCCCCATGAGCAGTTCTTC. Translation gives CASGGDYPHEQFF.

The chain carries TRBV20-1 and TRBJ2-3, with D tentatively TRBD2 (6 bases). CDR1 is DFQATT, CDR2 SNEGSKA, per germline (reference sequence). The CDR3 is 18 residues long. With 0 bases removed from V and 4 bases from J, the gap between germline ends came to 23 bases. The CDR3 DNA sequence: TGCAGTGCTAGAGATTGGAGTAGAACGGGAGATGTAGCAGATACGCAGTATTTT. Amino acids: CSARDWSRTGDVADTQYF.

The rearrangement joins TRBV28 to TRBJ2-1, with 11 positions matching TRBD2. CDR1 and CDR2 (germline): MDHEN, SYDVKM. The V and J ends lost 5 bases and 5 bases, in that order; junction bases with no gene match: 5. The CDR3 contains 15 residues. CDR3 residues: CASSPGLADDNEQFF. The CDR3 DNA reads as TGTGCCAGCAGTCCGGGACTAGCGGACGACAATGAGCAGTTCTTC.

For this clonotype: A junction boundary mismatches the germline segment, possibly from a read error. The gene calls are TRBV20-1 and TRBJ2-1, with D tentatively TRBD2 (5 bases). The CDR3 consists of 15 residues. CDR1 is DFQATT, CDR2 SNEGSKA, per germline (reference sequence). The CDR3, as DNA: TGCAGTGCCAGAGGAGGCGGTGCCGACTACAATGAGCAGTTCTTC. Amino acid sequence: CSARGGGADYNEQFF.